The text below deals with one TCR beta chain. What it binds is unknown. The record originates from a study of vaccination and CD4 T cells after COVID-19. Overall study findings and caveats: A median of approximately 90% of reactive clones, in convalescent patients, became evident only post-vaccination.

Sample time point: late sampling 161 to 241 days after vaccination in a few convalescent patients. TCRdb re-derived calls from the PCR reads in MiXCR, one entry per CDR3 protein. Among 28,000 or so distinct CDR3 sequences listed, 50% were seen once. The CDR3 runs 11 residues. Trimming took 6 bases from V and 8 from J, leaving 8 bases between them. Germline CDR1 MDHEN, CDR2 SYDVKM. The sequence was obtained from a human donor who had recovered from COVID-19. The gene calls are TRBV28 and TRBJ1-5; D may be TRBD1 (5 bases). The material was CD4+ T cells from blood, obtained about 7 months after SARS-CoV-2 vaccination. CDR3 in amino acids: CASRGGEPQHF. CDR3 bases: TGTGCCAGCAGGGGGGGGGAGCCCCAGCATTTT.